This T cell receptor (beta chain) emerged from a study of blood T cell repertoires in COVID-19. Study overall: Sites across the United States, Italy and Spain contributed samples from acute and convalescent COVID-19. T cells, B-cell-depleted T cells, or PBMCs supplied cDNA or gDNA.

Study processing details: Reference gene primer amplification gave estimated nucleated cell counts. Repertoires were generated with immunoSEQ multiplex PCR, while TCRdb's copy carries only in-frame clones and drops some. The V and J calls and clone size come from that table; D and trimming were worked out from the DNA. The sample shows 45,000 to 65,000 clones, 89% of them seen only once. Germline assignment: CDR1 MGHRA and CDR2 YSYEKL. The CDR3 contains 20 residues. Trimming removed 3 bases from V and 0 bases from J, with 26 bases in between. The TCR comes from a human donor in a cohort sampled during active COVID-19. V is TRBV4-1 and J is TRBJ1-2; D possibly corresponds to TRBD1 (5 bases). Sequencing was done on a sample of peripheral blood. The CDR3 DNA follows: TGCGCCAGCAGCCACCGCATACGAGACAGCATACATTCTTCTAACTATGGCTACACCTTC. Translating gives CASSHRIRDSIHSSNYGYTF.